What follows describes a single T cell receptor beta chain. This entry is derived from a study of shared T cell receptors in the human thymus. Clones were sequenced by immunoSEQ multiplex PCR, and TCRdb holds only the in-frame ones, with some missing. This repertoire shows approximately 760,000 clones, 70% to 90% found once; its top ten account for about 0.0098%. The CDR3 is 15 amino acids. The V gene lost 5 bases and the J gene lost 0 bases, with 10 bases spanning the gap. The germline V gene has CDR1 MGHDK and CDR2 SYGVNS. This sample was shared with a second study, whose subject was human thymus T cells. That paper notes: Thymus tissue for the work was resected from patients undergoing corrective heart surgery.

Sequencing was done on a sample of thymocytes. The rearrangement joins TRBV25-1 to TRBJ2-2; D is uncertain. The TCR was taken from a girl in the first two years of life with a congenital heart defect. CDR3 amino acids: CASSPWAPNTGELFF. The CDR3 bases are TGTGCCAGCAGTCCATGGGCCCCGAACACCGGGGAGCTGTTTTTT. Looking up the rest from reference TRBV25-1 and TRBJ2-2 gives the full variable domain: EADIYQTPRYLVIGTGKKITLECSQTMGHDKMYWYQQDPGMELHLIHYSYGVNSTEKGDLSSESTVSRIRTEHFPLTLESARPSHTSQYLCASSPWAPNTGELFFGEGSRLTVL.